The rows below give T cell receptor beta chains drawn from one sample of a study of blood T cell repertoires in COVID-19. The data were produced by immunoSEQ multiplex PCR, yet TCRdb's version contains in-frame clones alone and is incomplete. There are 100,000 or so clones in the sample; almost 95% occur only once, and approximately 6% lies in the top ten. Sequencing was performed on peripheral blood. The receptors originated from an older woman with active COVID-19. Both conserved end residues are part of each CDR3. A D gene is named only where the DNA matches it firmly. Clone size, where shown, is once, few, many, or a class for clones that have expanded.

>.|13|TRBJ1-4|TRBV30|.
CAWSRGANEKLFF
TGTGCCTGGAGTAGGGGTGCTAATGAAAAACTGTTTTTT
>.|18|TRBJ2-2|TRBV7-9|.
CASHTPGRSTAGSGELFF
TGTGCCAGCCACACCCCCGGACGGTCTACGGCGGGGTCCGGGGAGCTGTTTTTT
>.|11|TRBJ2-2|TRBV19|.
CASTKTGELFF
TGTGCCAGTACCAAAACCGGGGAGCTGTTTTTT
>.|15|TRBJ1-1|TRBV28|.
CASSFGRSMNTEAFF
TGTGCCAGCAGTTTCGGTCGCTCCATGAACACTGAAGCTTTCTTT
>.|14|TRBJ1-1|TRBV15|.
CATSRVRGNTEAFF
TGTGCCACCAGCAGAGTAAGGGGAAACACTGAAGCTTTCTTT
>TRBD1|15|TRBJ1-4|TRBV5-1|.
CASSSGTGTNEKLFF
TGCGCCAGCAGCTCCGGGACAGGCACTAATGAAAAACTGTTTTTT
>.|16|TRBJ1-4|TRBV4-3|.
CASSPGVWEHNEKLFF
TGCGCCAGCAGCCCAGGCGTTTGGGAGCATAATGAAAAACTGTTTTTT
>.|11|TRBJ1-1|TRBV30|once
CAWGPTGEAFF
TGTGCCTGGGGACCGACCGGAGAGGCTTTCTTT
>TRBD2|13|TRBJ2-1|TRBV7-3|once
CASSLSSGNEQFF
TGTGCCAGCAGCTTATCTAGCGGCAATGAGCAGTTCTTC
>TRBD1|13|TRBJ1-2|TRBV28|.
CASSLRDSYGYTF
TGTGCCAGCAGTTTACGGGACAGCTATGGCTACACCTTC
>.|14|TRBJ2-2|TRBV12-5|.
CASGLSWNTGELFF
TGTGCTAGTGGTTTGAGCTGGAACACCGGGGAGCTGTTTTTT
>TRBD1|15|TRBJ2-1|TRBV24-1|.
CATSDQGVSYNEQFF
TGTGCCACCAGTGATCAGGGGGTATCCTACAATGAGCAGTTCTTC
>.|13|TRBJ1-2|TRBV19|once
CASSIGGGAGYTF
TGTGCCAGTAGTATTGGAGGAGGGGCGGGCTACACCTTC